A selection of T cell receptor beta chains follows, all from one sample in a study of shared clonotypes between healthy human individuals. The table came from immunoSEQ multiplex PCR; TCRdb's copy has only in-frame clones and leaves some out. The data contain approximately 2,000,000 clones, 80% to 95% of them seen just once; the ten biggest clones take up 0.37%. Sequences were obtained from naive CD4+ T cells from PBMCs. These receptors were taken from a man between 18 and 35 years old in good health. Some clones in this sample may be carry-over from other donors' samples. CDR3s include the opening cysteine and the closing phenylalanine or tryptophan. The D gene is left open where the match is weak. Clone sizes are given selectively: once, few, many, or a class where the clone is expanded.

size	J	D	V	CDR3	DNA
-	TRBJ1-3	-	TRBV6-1	CASSEAQTGRSGNTIYF	TGTGCCAGCAGTGAAGCGCAAACAGGCCGCTCTGGAAACACCATATATTTT
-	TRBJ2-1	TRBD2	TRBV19	CASRRGTSGRYNEQFF	TGTGCCAGTAGGAGGGGGACTAGCGGGCGATACAATGAGCAGTTCTTC
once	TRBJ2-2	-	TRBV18	CASSPGTENTGELFF	TGTGCCAGCTCACCCGGGACCGAGAACACCGGGGAGCTGTTTTTT
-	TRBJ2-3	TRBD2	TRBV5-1	CASSSWTRATDTQYF	TGCGCCAGCAGCTCCTGGACTAGAGCAACAGATACGCAGTATTTT
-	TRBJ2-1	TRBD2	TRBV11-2	CASSFELAGAGRQFF	TGTGCCAGCAGCTTTGAGCTAGCGGGAGCAGGGCGGCAGTTCTTC
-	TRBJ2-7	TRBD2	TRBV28	CASKGGSSYEQYF	TGTGCCAGCAAGGGCGGGAGTTCGTACGAGCAGTACTTC
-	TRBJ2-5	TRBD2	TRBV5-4	CASSFGLAGETQYF	TGTGCCAGCAGCTTTGGGCTAGCGGGAGAGACCCAGTACTTC
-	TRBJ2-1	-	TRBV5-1	CASSPQGLAAFSNEQFF	TGCGCCAGCAGCCCCCAGGGGCTAGCGGCGTTTAGCAATGAGCAGTTCTTC
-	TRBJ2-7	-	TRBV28	CASRRAKGYEQYF	TGTGCCAGCAGACGGGCCAAGGGGTACGAGCAGTACTTC
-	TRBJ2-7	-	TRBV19	CASSEPSYGREQYF	TGTGCCAGTAGTGAGCCCTCCTACGGAAGGGAGCAGTACTTC
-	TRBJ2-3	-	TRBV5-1	CASRRHSTDTQYF	TGCGCCAGCAGGCGGCACAGCACAGATACGCAGTATTTT
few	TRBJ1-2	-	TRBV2	CASSERGLVDGYTF	TGTGCCAGCAGTGAACGGGGGTTGGTGGATGGCTACACCTTC
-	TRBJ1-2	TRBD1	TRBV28	CASSGRGRSGGYTF	TGTGCCAGCAGTGGCAGGGGGCGATCTGGTGGCTACACCTTC